A single sample is the source of the 10 T cell receptor beta chains below, sequenced in a study of blood T cell repertoires in COVID-19. Assay: immunoSEQ multiplex PCR; the TCRdb copy retains only in-frame clones and omits some. This sample has some 210,000 clones, with roughly four fifths found just once. The sample was peripheral blood. These receptors came from a woman in her thirties or forties with acute or convalescent COVID-19.

This clone came up a few times. The chain couples TRBV4-1 to TRBJ1-2, with no clear D. CDR1 and CDR2 from the germline V gene are MGHRA and YSYEKL. The CDR3 spans 13 residues. Trimming took off 1 base at V and 1 base at J, with 4 bases between the two ends. CDR3 protein: CASSQGGNYGYTF. The CDR3 DNA follows: TGCGCCAGCAGCCAAGGAGGTAACTATGGCTACACCTTC.

The chain has TRBV27 and TRBJ2-2; TRBD2 aligns across 8 bases. With 5 bases clipped from V and 6 bases from J, the junction kept 14 bases outside the gene matches. The CDR3 is made up of 17 amino acids. CDR1 is MNHEY and CDR2 is SMNVEV in the germline V gene (reference sequence). This CDR3 reads CASSVSASGGRAGELFF. CDR3 DNA sequence: TGTGCCAGCAGTGTTTCCGCCAGCGGGGGAAGGGCCGGGGAGCTGTTTTTT.

J is TRBJ1-2 and V is TRBV7-3; D remains ambiguous. Trimming stripped 1 base from V and 3 bases from J, with 6 bases between. The CDR3 contains 13 residues. Germline assignment: CDR1 SGHTA and CDR2 FQGTGA. The chain's CDR3 is CASSLNPDYGYTF. The DNA for the CDR3 is TGTGCCAGCAGCTTAAACCCAGACTATGGCTACACCTTC.

The CDR3, as DNA: TGTGCCAGTAGTGTCGGACTAGCGGGGATTGCAGATACGCAGTATTTT. It translates to CASSVGLAGIADTQYF. The V gene is TRBV19, the J gene TRBJ2-3; 12 nucleotides line up with TRBD2. V shed 5 bases, J shed 4 bases, and the junction held 7 bases outside the gene matches. The germline V gene encodes CDR1 LNHDA and CDR2 SQIVND (reference sequence). This CDR3 has 16 residues.

The chain joins TRBV5-4 to TRBJ2-6; no clear D. Germline V gives CDR1 SGHNT, CDR2 YYREEE (reference sequence). V was shortened by 4 bases and J by 2 bases, with 16 bases between the two germline ends. The CDR3 extends over 17 amino acids. The CDR3 sequence is CASSPLTSATGANVLTF. DNA of the CDR3: TGTGCCAGCAGCCCCCTGACCTCAGCGACTGGGGCCAACGTCCTGACTTTC.

V usage is TRBV30 and J usage is TRBJ1-2; D gene ambiguous. Trimming removed 0 bases at V and 8 bases at J, with 10 bases between. The CDR3 has 12 residues. The germline gives CDR1 GTSNPN, CDR2 SVGIG (reference sequence). The CDR3, as DNA: TGTGCCTGGAGTGTCTCTACCGGGGGCTACACCTTC. Translation: CAWSVSTGGYTF.

V usage is TRBV30 and J usage is TRBJ2-7; D might be TRBD1 (8 bases). The CDR3 runs 13 residues. The ends were cut back, 8 bases at V and 2 bases at J, with 16 bases in the middle. Germline CDR1 GTSNPN, CDR2 SVGIG (reference sequence). The CDR3 reads CAGQGGWTYEQYF. The CDR3 nucleotides are TGTGCCGGACAGGGAGGGTGGACCTACGAGCAGTACTTC.

This clone was detected only a few times. The gene calls are TRBV2 and TRBJ2-7; D is unresolved. This CDR3 region has 14 residues. Germline V CDR1 and CDR2: SNHLY, FYNNEI. V dropped 3 bases and J dropped 0 bases, with 9 bases sitting between them. The DNA for the CDR3 is TGTGCCAGCAGTGATCGTAGGAGCTCCTACGAGCAGTACTTC. Protein sequence: CASSDRRSSYEQYF.

The chain links TRBV24-1 to TRBJ1-1; D possibly corresponds to TRBD1 (6 bases). The CDR3 has 15 residues. Germline CDR1 and CDR2: KGHDR and SFDVKD. Trimming cost V 4 bases and J 5 bases, with 16 bases left between them. CDR3 DNA: TGTGCCACCAGTGACTCAGGGACATTCGGGACTGAAGCTTTCTTT. Its protein is CATSDSGTFGTEAFF.

The chain has TRBV2 and TRBJ2-1, with 10 bases identical to TRBD2. The J segment lost 13 bases and the V segment lost 7 bases, leaving 13 bases of the junction unmatched. This CDR3 region has 14 residues. Looked up from germline, CDR1 is SNHLY and CDR2 is FYNNEI. The CDR3 DNA reads as TGTGCCAGCACCCCCCGAATAGCGGGAGGAGATCAGTTCTTC. This sequence encodes CASTPRIAGGDQFF.